What follows are 30 T cell receptor beta chains derived from one specimen sequenced in a study of T cell repertoires in cytomegalovirus infection. MiXCR, run by TCRdb on the reads, gives a single entry per CDR3 protein. Here the sample spans about 330,000 distinct CDR3 sequences, roughly 36% being singletons. These receptors are not linked to any known antigen. Material: cultured PBMCs, obtained from culture after CMV antigen stimulation. The source is a human donor in good health (CMV status not recorded). Some clones in this sample may be carry-over from other donors' samples.

The chain joins TRBV6-2 or TRBV6-3 to TRBJ2-1; TRBD2 matches 7 bases. This CDR3 is built from 11 residues. Germline V gene lookup returns CDR1 MNHEY and CDR2 SVGEGT. J was trimmed by 8 bases and V by 11 bases; bases with no gene match: 6. DNA of the CDR3: TGTGCCGGGGGGGAGCGTGATGAGCAGTTCTTC. This translates into CAGGERDEQFF.

This clonotype has a count of ten or more. The chain links TRBV7-6 to TRBJ2-1; no clear D gene. The V gene's germline CDR1 is SGHVS and CDR2 FNYEAQ. V dropped 5 bases and J dropped 0 bases, with 14 bases sitting between them. The CDR3 runs to 16 residues. DNA for the CDR3: TGTGCCAGCAGCCCGCCCGAAGCGAACTCCTACAATGAGCAGTTCTTC. Protein: CASSPPEANSYNEQFF.

V gene TRBV7-2 combines with J gene TRBJ2-6; tentatively, D is TRBD2 (6 bases). Germline CDR1 SGHTA, CDR2 FQGNSA. The CDR3 length is 18 residues. Trimming pared 4 bases from V and 2 bases from J, leaving 18 bases between. The CDR3 is CASSSRDSRSTGANVLTF. The CDR3 nucleotides are TGTGCCAGCAGCTCCCGGGACTCCCGTTCCACTGGGGCCAACGTCCTGACTTTC. Drawing the rest from reference TRBV7-2 and TRBJ2-6, the complete variable domain is GAGVSQSPSNKVTEKGKDVELRCDPISGHTALYWYRQSLGQGLEFLIYFQGNSAPDKSGLPSDRFSAERTGGSVSTLTIQRTQQEDSAVYLCASSSRDSRSTGANVLTFGAGSRLTVL.

This clonotype was detected once. The chain has TRBV18 and TRBJ2-1, with D unclear. Germline-derived CDR1 and CDR2 are KGHSH and LQKENI. V lost 3 bases to trimming and J lost 4 bases, with 10 bases between them. The CDR3 is 14 amino acids. CDR3 DNA sequence: TGTGCCAGCTCACCGGAGCTACTTTACAATGAGCAGTTCTTC. Amino acid sequence: CASSPELLYNEQFF.

The V call is TRBV19, the J call TRBJ1-2, with D unclear. Per germline, CDR1 LNHDA and CDR2 SQIVND (reference sequence). V lost 7 bases and J 0 bases, leaving 15 bases between the germline ends. CDR3 length: 15 amino acids. CDR3 protein: CASIPLMSTNYGYTF. CDR3 coding DNA: TGTGCCAGTATTCCCCTGATGTCCACTAACTATGGCTACACCTTC.

The chain links TRBV29-1 to TRBJ2-5; 10 bases align to TRBD2. The CDR3 totals 16 residues. Germline V lookup: CDR1 SQVTM, CDR2 ANQGSEA. V lost 1 base to trimming and J lost 4 bases; unmatched junction nucleotides: 9. The CDR3 region has the DNA TGCAGCGTTGAAGGCGGGGGACTAGCGTTCGGAGAGACCCAGTACTTC. Translation gives CSVEGGGLAFGETQYF.

A few counts support this clonotype. The V call is TRBV6-6, the J call TRBJ2-2; the match to TRBD2 covers 8 bases. V was clipped by 4 bases and J by 4 bases; unmatched bases: 8. CDR1 MNHNY and CDR2 SVGAGI come from the germline V gene (reference sequence). The length of the CDR3 is 16 residues. The CDR3 loop reads CASSSPGLEGTGELFF. DNA for the CDR3: TGTGCCAGCAGTTCCCCGGGACTAGAGGGCACCGGGGAGCTGTTTTTT.

The V and J genes are TRBV7-2 and TRBJ2-7; TRBD1 agrees at 7 bases. Trimming cost V 5 bases and J 2 bases; bases outside gene matches: 9. The CDR3 consists of 15 residues. Germline CDR1 reads SGHTA; CDR2 reads FQGNSA. The CDR3 DNA follows: TGTGCCAGCAGCAATACCCCGGGACAGACCTACGAGCAGTACTTC. Translating it yields CASSNTPGQTYEQYF.

This clonotype was found a few times. The chain couples TRBV28 to TRBJ1-6; D is undetermined. The CDR3 contains 10 residues. Germline assignment: CDR1 MDHEN and CDR2 SYDVKM. Trimming removed 11 bases at V and 11 bases at J, with 10 bases between. The CDR3 spells CACKAAPLHF. CDR3 in DNA: TGTGCCTGCAAGGCGGCACCCCTCCACTTT.

The chain employs TRBV12-3 or TRBV12-4 and TRBJ2-2; 11 bases fit TRBD1. This CDR3 spans 15 amino acids. J was trimmed by 6 bases and V by 7 bases; bases with no gene match: 7. DNA for the CDR3: TGTGCCAGCAAAAGGGGGACAGGGGGTTCCGGGGAGCTGTTTTTT. It specifies CASKRGTGGSGELFF.

This clonotype came up a few times. The V gene is TRBV6-5, the J gene TRBJ2-7; 9 bases are shared with TRBD1. The germline V gene has CDR1 MNHEY and CDR2 SVGAGI. J lost 2 bases, V lost 6 bases, and 8 bases had no gene match. The CDR3 spans 15 residues. CDR3 DNA: TGTGCCAGCAGAAAGACAGGGGGGGGAACCTACGAGCAGTACGTC. This encodes CASRKTGGGTYEQYV.

The rearrangement uses TRBV7-2 and TRBJ2-3, with 11 bases aligning to TRBD2. Germline CDR1 is SGHTA and CDR2 is FQGNSA. The CDR3 covers 14 residues. V was pared by 8 bases and J by 3 bases, with 4 bases of the junction left unmatched. The CDR3 region has the DNA TGTGCCAGCCATAGCGGGAGGGGGACAGATACGCAGTATTTT. Translating gives CASHSGRGTDTQYF.

This clonotype has only a few counts. J is TRBJ1-5 and V is TRBV25-1; 8 nucleotides align to TRBD1. This CDR3 is 14 amino acids long. Germline V gene lookup returns CDR1 MGHDK and CDR2 SYGVNS. V shed 4 bases and J 5 bases; nucleotides not matched to a gene: 4. CDR3 in amino acids: CASSVTGGDQPQHF. The CDR3 coding sequence is TGTGCCAGCAGTGTCACAGGGGGAGATCAGCCCCAGCATTTT.

This clonotype was found many times. The chain couples TRBV6-2 or TRBV6-3 to TRBJ2-7, with 7 bases identical to TRBD2. J lost 1 base, V lost 6 bases, and 3 bases had no gene match. The CDR3 has 13 residues. Germline V gene sequence: CDR1 MNHEY, CDR2 SVGEGT. CDR3 loop: CASSTSESYEQYF. CDR3 bases: TGTGCCAGCAGCACTAGCGAATCCTACGAGCAGTACTTC.

This clonotype appeared a few times. The chain links TRBV7-9 to TRBJ2-3; 8 bases match TRBD2. CDR3 length equals 16 residues. Germline V gene lookup returns CDR1 SEHNR and CDR2 FQNEAQ (reference sequence). J was trimmed by 5 bases and V by 5 bases; bases with no gene match: 12. CDR3 residues: CASSHRATSDRDTQYF. In DNA form, the CDR3 reads TGTGCCAGCAGCCACCGGGCGACTAGCGATAGAGATACGCAGTATTTT.

This clonotype was detected many times. This chain links TRBV4-2 with TRBJ1-1, with D uncertain. The CDR3 totals 13 residues. CDR1 and CDR2 from the germline V gene are LGHNA and YNFKEQ. Trimming shortened V by 1 base and J by 4 bases, and 7 bases separated the two germline ends. The CDR3 coding sequence is TGTGCCAGCAGCCAAGTCGGAATCACTGAAGCTTTCTTT. Its translation is CASSQVGITEAFF.

V and J are TRBV5-1 and TRBJ2-1; D is perhaps TRBD1 (5 bases). Germline V CDR1 and CDR2: SGHRS, YFSETQ. The CDR3 spans 15 residues. The germline V and J ends were trimmed by 3 bases and 2 bases, with 12 bases remaining between them. The CDR3, as DNA: TGCGCCAGCAGCTCAGACTCCAGGGCCTACAATGAGCAGTTCTTC. Its translation is CASSSDSRAYNEQFF.

This sequence joins TRBV6-2 or TRBV6-3 and TRBJ2-7; 11 bases line up with TRBD1. Germline V CDR1 and CDR2: MNHEY, SVGEGT. This CDR3 has 15 amino acids. Losses at the gene ends were 6 bases for V and 5 bases for J; bases not matched to a gene: 9. The CDR3 protein is CASRLPGQGVNEQYV. For the CDR3, the DNA is TGTGCCAGCAGACTCCCGGGACAGGGGGTCAACGAGCAGTACGTC.

This chain uses TRBV5-1 with TRBJ2-1; the match to TRBD2 covers 9 bases. The CDR3 spans 14 residues. Germline V lookup: CDR1 SGHRS, CDR2 YFSETQ. J was trimmed by 8 bases and V by 1 base; bases with no gene match: 4. The DNA of the CDR3 is TGCGCCAGCAGCTTGAGGTCTAGCGGGGATGAGCAGTTCTTC. Amino acid sequence: CASSLRSSGDEQFF.

V gene TRBV7-2 combines with J gene TRBJ1-1; the D is unclear. CDR3 length equals 14 residues. The germline gives CDR1 SGHTA, CDR2 FQGNSA. Trimming shortened V by 7 bases and J by 7 bases, and 19 bases separated the two germline ends. The CDR3: CASTNEGIPHEAFF. CDR3 coding DNA: TGTGCCAGCACCAACGAGGGAATCCCTCATGAAGCTTTCTTT.

The sample holds a few counts of this clonotype. V is TRBV6-1 and J is TRBJ2-1; the match to TRBD2 covers 9 bases. V dropped 4 bases and J dropped 4; count of bases not matched to a gene: 5. The CDR3 is 15 amino acids. The V gene's germline CDR1 is MNHNS and CDR2 SASEGT. CDR3 bases: TGTGCCAGCAGTGCGACTAGCGGACGTTACAATGAGCAGTTCTTC. Translation gives CASSATSGRYNEQFF.

This clonotype has a handful of counts. The V and J genes are TRBV7-2 and TRBJ2-5; TRBD1 is a possible D gene (7 bases). Germline V gives CDR1 SGHTA, CDR2 FQGNSA. The CDR3 has 14 amino acids. Trimming pared 5 bases from V and 5 bases from J, leaving 15 bases between. CDR3 nucleotide sequence: TGTGCCAGCAGCCCGGAGGGGGCGAAGGAGACCCAGTACTTC. This translates into CASSPEGAKETQYF.

V usage is TRBV5-6 and J usage is TRBJ2-7; D might be TRBD1 (6 bases). V lost 0 bases to trimming and J lost 0 bases, with 13 bases between them. The CDR3 loop spans 16 amino acids. Germline loops: CDR1 SGHDT, CDR2 YYEEEE. The CDR3: CASSLAGQGRSYEQYV. CDR3 DNA: TGTGCCAGCAGCTTGGCCGGGCAGGGGCGCTCCTACGAGCAGTACGTC.

The gene calls are TRBV6-2 or TRBV6-3 and TRBJ2-3; 14 bases align to TRBD2. The trim removed 4 bases at V and 7 bases at J, leaving 10 bases unmatched. Per germline, CDR1 MNHEY and CDR2 SVGEGT. The CDR3 is 17 residues long. The CDR3 here is CASSFGTSGSRGNTQYF. Written as DNA, the CDR3 is TGTGCCAGCAGTTTCGGGACTAGCGGGAGTCGTGGCAATACGCAGTATTTT.

The V and J genes are TRBV7-3 and TRBJ1-2; D is ambiguous. CDR1 is SGHTA and CDR2 is FQGTGA in the germline V gene. V lost 5 bases and J 0 bases, leaving 10 bases between the germline ends. The CDR3 is made up of 14 amino acids. CDR3 coding DNA: TGTGCCAGCAGCCCCTTGGATGCTAACTATGGCTACACCTTC. It specifies CASSPLDANYGYTF.

This clonotype turned up a few times. This chain connects TRBV7-2 to TRBJ1-3, with D possibly being TRBD1 (5 bases). This CDR3 has 15 residues. Germline lookup yields CDR1 SGHTA and CDR2 FQGNSA. Deletions cut 3 bases from V and 4 bases from J, with 13 bases between. The CDR3 protein is CASSFDSADGNTIYF. The CDR3 region has the DNA TGTGCCAGCAGCTTCGACAGCGCTGACGGAAACACCATATATTTT.

The chain has TRBV6-2 or TRBV6-3 and TRBJ1-1, with a weak D call TRBD1 (5 bases). V lost 7 bases and J lost 1, with 13 bases in between. The CDR3 consists of 14 residues. Germline CDR1 MNHEY, CDR2 SVGEGT. Written as DNA, the CDR3 is TGTGCCAGCACCTGGGGGGGAACGAACACTGAAGCTTTCTTT. Amino acid sequence: CASTWGGTNTEAFF.

The chain links TRBV5-5 to TRBJ2-7; 7 bases agree with TRBD1. The germline gives CDR1 SGHKS, CDR2 YYEKEE (reference sequence). With V trimmed by 0 bases and J by 5 bases, 5 bases remained unmatched. This CDR3 is built from 14 residues. CDR3 loop: CASSLGQGVDEQYF. The CDR3 nucleotides are TGTGCCAGCAGCTTGGGTCAGGGGGTCGACGAGCAGTACTTC.

This clonotype was seen only a few times. The chain has TRBV7-9 and TRBJ1-2, with D maybe TRBD1 (5 bases). CDR1 is SEHNR and CDR2 is FQNEAQ in the germline V gene (reference sequence). Trimming left V 5 bases short and J 6 bases short, with 7 bases between. The CDR3 loop spans 11 amino acids. The CDR3 spells CASSGGDGYTF. CDR3 coding DNA: TGTGCCAGCAGCGGGGGTGATGGCTACACCTTC.

This chain joins TRBV24-1 and TRBJ2-6; D not resolved. Germline V gives CDR1 KGHDR, CDR2 SFDVKD. Trimming stripped 6 bases from V and 2 bases from J, with 13 bases between. CDR3 length: 16 residues. CDR3 sequence (DNA): TGTGCCACCAGTAATACTCCAGGTGCTGGGGCCAACGTCCTGACTTTC. Translated, it gives CATSNTPGAGANVLTF.